These 22 T cell receptor beta chains share one sample of origin, sequenced in a study of blood T cell repertoires in COVID-19. Measured with immunoSEQ multiplex PCR; TCRdb has only the in-frame clones, and not every one. The table shows tens of thousands of clones, with around 80% occurring only once. Sequencing input: peripheral blood. These receptors all stem from a man aged 60 to 69 with acute or convalescent COVID-19.

The V call is TRBV7-8, the J call TRBJ1-2; 8 nucleotides align to TRBD1. The J segment lost 2 bases and the V segment lost 5 bases, leaving 7 bases of the junction unmatched. The CDR3 consists of 15 residues. Germline values: CDR1 SGHVS, CDR2 FQNEAQ. The CDR3 loop reads CASSPQGAGNYGYTF. For the CDR3, the DNA is TGTGCCAGCAGCCCCCAGGGGGCAGGGAACTATGGCTACACCTTC.

This clone was detected a few times. V is TRBV6-6 and J is TRBJ2-7; 7 nucleotides line up with TRBD2. This CDR3 has 13 residues. Germline V gene lookup returns CDR1 MNHNY and CDR2 SVGAGI (reference sequence). After removal of 10 bases from V and 0 bases from J, the junction contained 6 bases not matched to a gene. This chain's CDR3 is CATQAGPSYEQYF. In DNA form, the CDR3 reads TGTGCCACCCAAGCGGGGCCCTCCTACGAGCAGTACTTC.

The table lists this clone with a count of one. This rearrangement joins TRBV7-3 to TRBJ2-1; 9 positions agree with TRBD2. The CDR3 sequence is 15 residues long. Germline CDR1 and CDR2: SGHTA and FQGTGA. J lost 8 bases, V lost 5 bases, and 10 bases had no gene match. The CDR3 spells CASSTLSGSGDEQFF. The CDR3 nucleotides read TGTGCCAGCAGCACCCTTAGCGGGAGCGGGGATGAGCAGTTCTTC.

This chain uses TRBV5-1 with TRBJ2-2, with 7 nucleotides matching TRBD1. Unmatched junction bases numbered 3, after V lost 0 bases and J lost 1 base. Per germline, CDR1 SGHRS and CDR2 YFSETQ. The CDR3 has 16 residues. For the CDR3, the DNA is TGCGCCAGCAGCTTGGCAGGGGGTTTGAACACCGGGGAGCTGTTTTTT. This codes for CASSLAGGLNTGELFF. Variable domain in full (rest from reference TRBV5-1 and TRBJ2-2): KAGVTQTPRYLIKTRGQQVTLSCSPISGHRSVSWYQQTPGQGLQFLFEYFSETQRNKGNFPGRFSGRQFSNSRSEMNVSTLELGDSALYLCASSLAGGLNTGELFFGEGSRLTVL.

The chain uses TRBV3-1 (or the pseudogene TRBV3-2) and TRBJ2-1; TRBD2 aligns across 9 bases. This CDR3 region has 14 residues. Germline lookup yields CDR1 LGHDT and CDR2 YNNKEL (reference sequence). V trimming: 4 bases; J trimming: 5 bases; junction bases outside the gene matches: 3. CDR3 coding DNA: TGTGCCAGCAGCCCGGGACTAGCTAACAATGAGCAGTTCTTC. Its translation: CASSPGLANNEQFF.

V usage is TRBV29-1 and J usage is TRBJ1-4; D gene ambiguous. The CDR3 is 10 amino acids. Deletions cut 2 bases from V and 11 bases from J, with 6 bases between. Germline V lookup: CDR1 SQVTM, CDR2 ANQGSEA. CDR3 loop: CSVERGKLFF. Written as DNA, the CDR3 is TGCAGCGTTGAACGAGGGAAACTGTTTTTT.

The genes are TRBV27 and TRBJ2-4; 7 positions agree with TRBD1. CDR3 length: 15 amino acids. Germline V lookup: CDR1 MNHEY, CDR2 SMNVEV (reference sequence). V lost 8 bases to trimming and J lost 0 bases; unmatched junction nucleotides: 7. CDR3 DNA: TGTGCCAGCGGGGTCCACAGGGGAGCCAAAAACATTCAGTACTTC. It yields the protein CASGVHRGAKNIQYF.

This sequence joins TRBV27 and TRBJ1-4; TRBD1 matches at 10 bases. V shed 7 bases and J 6 bases; nucleotides not matched to a gene: 5. Per the germline V gene, CDR1 is MNHEY and CDR2 is SMNVEV (reference sequence). The CDR3 consists of 14 residues. The CDR3 DNA follows: TGTGCCAGCACGAGGACAGGGGGTTATGAAAAACTGTTTTTT. It encodes CASTRTGGYEKLFF.

The genes are TRBV7-2 and TRBJ1-3, with TRBD1 identical over 7 bases. The CDR3 is 14 amino acids. Losses at the gene ends were 7 bases for V and 2 bases for J; bases not matched to a gene: 5. From germline, CDR1 is SGHTA and CDR2 FQGNSA. The CDR3 protein is CASTATGAGNTIYF. In DNA form, the CDR3 reads TGTGCCAGCACCGCTACAGGGGCTGGAAACACCATATATTTT.

V and J are TRBV9 and TRBJ2-5; perhaps TRBD1 as D (5 bases). V shed 3 bases and J shed 4 bases, with 16 bases lying between them. CDR1 is SGDLS, CDR2 YYNGEE, per germline. CDR3 size: 15 residues. Here the CDR3 DNA reads TGTGCCAGCAGCGCCCCGCAGGGTCGTGGAGAGACCCAGTACTTC. The encoded protein is CASSAPQGRGETQYF.

This clone was seen at least ten times. Different DNA sequences within this sample yield the same CDR3. This sequence joins TRBV11-2 and TRBJ1-1; TRBD1 is a possible D gene (6 bases). Germline CDR1 is SGHAT and CDR2 is FQNNGV. Trimming pared 5 bases from V and 2 bases from J, leaving 12 bases between. The CDR3 runs 14 residues. The CDR3 region is CASSPAGTNTEAFF. In DNA, the CDR3 is TGTGCCAGCAGCCCAGCCGGGACAAACACTGAAGCTTTCTTT.

The V gene is TRBV28, the J gene TRBJ2-7; 7 bases agree with TRBD1. The V gene end was trimmed by 11 bases and the J gene end by 4 bases; junction bases not matched to a gene: 14. The CDR3 covers 14 residues. Germline V gene data show CDR1 as MDHEN and CDR2 as SYDVKM. Here the CDR3 DNA reads TGTGCCCTCCGTTCGACAGGGAAGAGTTACGAGCAGTACTTC. Translation gives CALRSTGKSYEQYF.

This clone has just one count. The CDR3 DNA reads TGTGCCACCAGCAGACGAGGACAGATAAACACTGAAGCTTTCTTT. It is translated as CATSRRGQINTEAFF. The genes are TRBV15 and TRBJ1-1, with a weak D call TRBD1 (6 bases). V lost 2 bases, J lost 2 bases, and 12 bases lay in between. The length of the CDR3 is 15 residues. In germline, CDR1 is LNHNV, CDR2 YYDKDF (reference sequence).

This chain connects TRBV10-3 to TRBJ2-6, with 15 bases fitting TRBD2. The CDR3 runs to 17 residues. V was pared by 4 bases and J by 3 bases, with 1 base of the junction left unmatched. Germline CDR1 and CDR2: ENHRY and SYGVKD. The CDR3 sequence is CAISGTSGRGGANVLTF. CDR3 nucleotides: TGTGCCATCAGTGGGACTAGCGGGAGGGGTGGGGCCAACGTCCTGACTTTC.

The rearrangement links TRBV28 to TRBJ2-3; 10 bases match TRBD1. The CDR3 consists of 14 residues. V lost 7 bases, J lost 10 bases, and 11 bases stayed unmatched. Germline V lookup: CDR1 MDHEN, CDR2 SYDVKM. CDR3 sequence (DNA): TGTGCCAGCAACACGGGACAGGGGAGAGACGCGCAGTATTTT. Amino acids: CASNTGQGRDAQYF.

J is TRBJ2-1 and V is TRBV25-1; 10 nucleotides line up with TRBD1. V lost 8 bases, J lost 9 bases, and 13 bases stayed unmatched. The CDR3 totals 15 residues. From germline, CDR1 is MGHDK and CDR2 SYGVNS. The CDR3 here is CASLTWDRGGVEQFF. The CDR3 region has the DNA TGTGCCAGCTTGACGTGGGACAGGGGTGGGGTTGAGCAGTTCTTC.

This clone came up once. The V call is TRBV13, the J call TRBJ1-3; 8 nucleotides agree with TRBD1. Losses at the gene ends were 8 bases for V and 4 bases for J; bases not matched to a gene: 10. The CDR3 is 15 amino acids. Germline V gene data show CDR1 as PRHDT and CDR2 as FYEKMQ (reference sequence). CDR3 in DNA: TGTGCCAGCGCCAGAGGGGGGACAGGAGGAAACACCATATATTTT. Translation gives CASARGGTGGNTIYF. The full variable domain, in which reference TRBV13 and TRBJ1-3 provide the parts outside the CDR3, is AAGVIQSPRHLIKEKRETATLKCYPIPRHDTVYWYQQGPGQDPQFLISFYEKMQSDKGSIPDRFSAQQFSDYHSELNMSSLELGDSALYFCASARGGTGGNTIYFGEGSWLTVV.

The J gene is TRBJ2-7, the V gene TRBV4-1; 8 bases fit TRBD2. Looked up from germline, CDR1 is MGHRA and CDR2 is YSYEKL. V trimming: 1 base; J trimming: 4 bases; junction bases outside the gene matches: 9. The CDR3 has 16 amino acids. CDR3 DNA sequence: TGCGCCAGCAGCCAAGTTGGGGAGCGGGAGTGGTACGAGCAGTACTTC. Protein: CASSQVGEREWYEQYF.

The chain links TRBV13 to TRBJ1-2; the D is unclear. V was trimmed by 5 bases and J by 4 bases, leaving 14 bases between them. The CDR3 contains 14 residues. Germline V lookup: CDR1 PRHDT, CDR2 FYEKMQ (reference sequence). The CDR3 coding sequence is TGTGCCAGCAGCGACTCCCGAGTTGGCTATGGCTACACCTTC. Translated: CASSDSRVGYGYTF.

V usage is TRBV7-9 and J usage is TRBJ1-4, with TRBD1 as a possible D gene (6 bases). The CDR3 is 15 amino acids. In germline, CDR1 is SEHNR, CDR2 FQNEAQ (reference sequence). V shed 5 bases and J shed 5 bases, with 15 bases lying between them. The CDR3, as DNA: TGTGCCAGCAGCAAGGGGGGGGCAGGGAATGAAAAACTGTTTTTT. The encoded protein is CASSKGGAGNEKLFF.

This clone was counted many times. CDR3 sequence (DNA): TGTGCCAGCAGTTACTCGAAGGCGGAGTTGAAGCAGTACTTC. Its translation: CASSYSKAELKQYF. The rearrangement links TRBV6-2 or TRBV6-3 to TRBJ2-7; D gene unclear. Between the trimmed V and J ends, which lost 0 bases and 8 bases, there was a span of 14 bases. The germline gives CDR1 MNHEY, CDR2 SVGEGT. The CDR3 length is 14 residues.

This clone was picked up a small number of times. V and J are TRBV19 and TRBJ1-1; no reliable D call. There are 12 residues in the CDR3. CDR1 is LNHDA, CDR2 SQIVND, per germline (reference sequence). Between the trimmed V and J ends, which lost 7 bases and 7 bases, there was a span of 13 bases. In nucleotides, the CDR3 is TGTGCCAGTATGGAGGGATTCGGTGAAGCTTTCTTT. It is translated as CASMEGFGEAFF.